This passage covers 31 T cell receptor beta chains from one sample sequenced in a study of cytomegalovirus exposure and HLA in healthy donors. The PCR ran on 60 Vbeta and 13 Jbeta primers. Method: immunoSEQ multiplex PCR; TCRdb's copy keeps in-frame clones and lacks some. The data show 150,000 to 200,000 clones, just under 80% seen once. The sequenced material came from PBMCs. The source of these receptors is a woman aged 40 to 49 in good health and CMV-seropositive.

The chain is built from TRBV7-2 and TRBJ1-2; D possibly corresponds to TRBD1 (5 bases). The CDR3 consists of 13 residues. Trimming removed 3 bases from V and 4 bases from J, with 9 bases in between. In germline, CDR1 is SGHTA, CDR2 FQGNSA. CDR3 region: CASSLSGAYGYTF. The CDR3 bases are TGTGCCAGCAGCTTGTCTGGGGCCTATGGCTACACCTTC.

V gene TRBV7-2 combines with J gene TRBJ2-4, with TRBD1 identical over 9 bases. In germline, CDR1 is SGHTA, CDR2 FQGNSA. The V gene end was trimmed by 1 base and the J gene end by 2 bases; junction bases not matched to a gene: 3. There are 16 residues in the CDR3. The CDR3 spells CASSLDGTGSKNIQYF. CDR3 DNA sequence: TGTGCCAGCAGCTTAGATGGGACAGGGTCCAAAAACATTCAGTACTTC.

The chain has TRBV6-7 and TRBJ2-1; 7 nucleotides align to TRBD2. TRBV6-7 is assigned to the ORF class and has an uncertain function. V shed 4 bases, J shed 4 bases, and the junction held 10 bases outside the gene matches. This CDR3 is 16 amino acids long. Here the CDR3 reads CASSSPTLARYNEQFF. The CDR3 DNA follows: TGTGCCAGCAGTTCCCCGACACTAGCGAGGTACAATGAGCAGTTCTTC.

This clone was detected once. The junction departs from the called germline gene at one end, perhaps through a read error. V gene TRBV11-2 combines with J gene TRBJ2-1, with TRBD1 as a possible D gene (5 bases). From germline, CDR1 is SGHAT and CDR2 FQNNGV. The CDR3 sequence is 11 residues long. CDR3 coding DNA: TGTGCCAGCAGCATAGGGGTAGGGGAAGTCTTC. It specifies CASSIGVGEVF. Complete variable domain (other parts from reference TRBV11-2 and TRBJ2-1): EAGVAQSPRYKIIEKRQSVAFWCNPISGHATLYWYQQILGQGPKLLIQFQNNGVVDDSQLPKDRFSAERLKGVDSTLKIQPAKLEDSAVYLCASSIGVGEVFGPGTRLTVL.

The chain uses TRBV19 and TRBJ2-1, with 8 bases that match TRBD2. The CDR3 runs to 15 residues. CDR1 LNHDA and CDR2 SQIVND come from the germline V gene (reference sequence). V dropped 5 bases and J dropped 8; count of bases not matched to a gene: 11. Written as DNA, the CDR3 is TGTGCCAGTAGTCAACCGGGACTAGGGGCCTATGAGCAGTTCTTC. Amino acids: CASSQPGLGAYEQFF.

This clone was seen more than once but under ten times. This chain connects TRBV9 to TRBJ1-2; D ambiguous. In germline, CDR1 is SGDLS, CDR2 YYNGEE. V was cut by 3 bases and J by 4 bases, with 16 bases left in between. The CDR3 is made up of 15 amino acids. The CDR3 spells CASSAKKGPGYGYTF. CDR3 bases: TGTGCCAGCAGCGCAAAAAAAGGTCCAGGCTATGGCTACACCTTC.

This clone has only a few counts. The V and J genes are TRBV19 and TRBJ1-2; D possibly corresponds to TRBD1 (5 bases). In germline, CDR1 is LNHDA, CDR2 SQIVND (reference sequence). CDR3 length: 13 residues. The ends were cut back, 5 bases at V and 5 bases at J, with 12 bases in the middle. Written as DNA, the CDR3 is TGTGCCAGTAGTCTTGGCAGGGAATATGGCTACACCTTC. Translation: CASSLGREYGYTF.

The chain links TRBV5-6 to TRBJ1-2, with 9 bases identical to TRBD1. The V gene end was trimmed by 0 bases and the J gene end by 0 bases; junction bases not matched to a gene: 6. Germline lookup yields CDR1 SGHDT and CDR2 YYEEEE. There are 17 residues in the CDR3. CDR3 DNA sequence: TGTGCCAGCAGCTTGGCGGGACAGGGCCTAACTAACTATGGCTACACCTTC. Translating it yields CASSLAGQGLTNYGYTF.

This clone was detected once. This chain's CDR3 is CASSLSKQGATEQFF. In DNA, the CDR3 is TGTGCCAGCTCACTGTCGAAACAGGGGGCAACGGAGCAGTTCTTC. V gene TRBV18 combines with J gene TRBJ2-1, with 9 positions matching TRBD1. The germline CDR1 and CDR2 sequences are KGHSH and LQKENI. CDR3 length equals 15 residues. Trimming cost V 4 bases and J 10 bases; bases outside gene matches: 11.

With regard to this clone: This clone may be a read error of a much larger clone one base away. The genes are TRBV28 and TRBJ2-1; D gene ambiguous. The CDR3 extends over 11 amino acids. Germline CDR1 reads MDHEN; CDR2 reads SYDVKM. V shed 6 bases and J shed 5 bases, with 5 bases lying between them. CDR3 sequence: CASSQNNEQFF. The CDR3 DNA follows: TGTGCCAGCAGCCAAAACAATGAGCAGTTCTTC. Full variable domain (rest looked up from reference TRBV28 and TRBJ2-1): DVKVTQSSRYLVKRTGEKVFLECVQDMDHENMFWYRQDPGLGLRLIYFSYDVKMKEKGDIPEGYSVSREKKERFSLILESASTNQTSMYLCASSQNNEQFFGPGTRLTVL.

This chain joins TRBV6-1 and TRBJ2-3; D might be TRBD2 (5 bases). V lost 6 bases to trimming and J lost 5 bases, with 15 bases between them. The CDR3 covers 14 residues. The germline V gene encodes CDR1 MNHNS and CDR2 SASEGT. In DNA, the CDR3 is TGTGCCAGCAGGGCCCGGGATGAGGTAGATACGCAGTATTTT. Its translation: CASRARDEVDTQYF.

This chain joins TRBV5-5 and TRBJ1-1; D is ambiguous. Looked up from germline, CDR1 is SGHKS and CDR2 is YYEKEE (reference sequence). V lost 0 bases to trimming and J lost 1 base, with 7 bases between them. The CDR3 has 14 residues. This CDR3 is CASSLARGNTEAFF. The CDR3 coding sequence is TGTGCCAGCAGCTTGGCGCGGGGGAACACTGAAGCTTTCTTT.

This chain uses TRBV9 with TRBJ1-2; TRBD1 matches at 8 bases. This CDR3 contains 15 residues. J gave up 8 bases and V 2 bases, and 11 bases lay outside the gene matches. CDR1 and CDR2 (germline): SGDLS, YYNGEE. The CDR3 coding sequence is TGTGCCAGCAGCGTCAGCGCCCGGACAGGGCACGGCTACACCTTC. This codes for CASSVSARTGHGYTF.

CDR3 coding DNA: TGTGCCAGCAGCTTTACCGGACAGGGTTTATACGAGCAGTACTTC. Residues: CASSFTGQGLYEQYF. The rearrangement uses TRBV5-6 and TRBJ2-7; 8 bases are shared with TRBD1. Germline CDR1 is SGHDT and CDR2 is YYEEEE. Unmatched junction bases numbered 8, after V lost 2 bases and J lost 4 bases. The CDR3 totals 15 residues. The whole variable domain, remainder taken from reference TRBV5-6 and TRBJ2-7, is DAGVTQSPTHLIKTRGQQVTLRCSPKSGHDTVSWYQQALGQGPQFIFQYYEEEERQRGNFPDRFSGHQFPNYSSELNVNALLLGDSALYLCASSFTGQGLYEQYFGPGTRLTVT.

The chain joins TRBV2 to TRBJ1-3; D remains unclear. Germline CDR1 and CDR2: SNHLY and FYNNEI. Trimming pared 8 bases from V and 4 bases from J, leaving 9 bases between. The CDR3 is made up of 12 amino acids. CDR3 region: CASGREGNTIYF. CDR3 nucleotides: TGTGCCAGCGGGAGGGAGGGAAACACCATATATTTT. The full variable domain, completed using reference TRBV2 and TRBJ1-3, is EPEVTQTPSHQVTQMGQEVILRCVPISNHLYFYWYRQILGQKVEFLVSFYNNEISEKSEIFDDQFSVERPDGSNFTLKIRSTKLEDSAMYFCASGREGNTIYFGEGSWLTVV.

The rearrangement links TRBV28 to TRBJ1-1, with 10 bases that match TRBD1. After removal of 7 bases from V and 0 bases from J, the junction contained 8 bases not matched to a gene. Germline V lookup: CDR1 MDHEN, CDR2 SYDVKM. CDR3 size: 16 residues. CDR3 sequence reads: CASTRTGGPMNTEAFF. The CDR3 nucleotides are TGTGCCAGCACTAGGACAGGGGGGCCCATGAACACTGAAGCTTTCTTT.

V is TRBV6-5 and J is TRBJ1-1; a possible D gene is TRBD1 (5 bases). The germline V gene has CDR1 MNHEY and CDR2 SVGAGI. Trimming pared 0 bases from V and 4 bases from J, leaving 6 bases between. The CDR3 runs to 13 residues. The CDR3 coding sequence is TGTGCCAGCAGTTACTCGGGGGGCACTGAAGCTTTCTTT. Its translation is CASSYSGGTEAFF.

This chain joins TRBV7-9 and TRBJ2-3; 10 bases are a match to TRBD2. The CDR3 has 17 residues. The J segment lost 4 bases and the V segment lost 5 bases, leaving 12 bases of the junction unmatched. Germline V gene data show CDR1 as SEHNR and CDR2 as FQNEAQ (reference sequence). The CDR3 spells CASSTRTGTSASDTQYF. In DNA, the CDR3 is TGTGCCAGCAGCACCAGGACCGGGACTAGCGCCTCAGATACGCAGTATTTT.

The V call is TRBV5-1, the J call TRBJ2-2, with 7 bases aligning to TRBD1. Germline CDR1 and CDR2: SGHRS and YFSETQ. The CDR3 totals 18 residues. With 2 bases clipped from V and 4 bases from J, the junction kept 14 bases outside the gene matches. The CDR3 coding sequence is TGCGCCAGCAGCTTACAGCCTCCGGGACAGAGTTCCACCGGGGAGCTGTTTTTT. Translated, it gives CASSLQPPGQSSTGELFF.

This chain connects TRBV2 to TRBJ2-3; 12 bases are a match to TRBD2. The germline CDR1 and CDR2 sequences are SNHLY and FYNNEI. Germline trimming cut 4 bases from V and 4 bases from J; bases unmatched to any gene: 3. CDR3 length equals 15 residues. CDR3 nucleotide sequence: TGTGCCAGCAGTGTCACTAGCGGGGGGTCAGATACGCAGTATTTT. This gives the protein CASSVTSGGSDTQYF.

The table lists this clone with a count of one. The rearrangement links TRBV14 to TRBJ1-2; TRBD1 is a possible D gene (6 bases). This CDR3 spans 12 amino acids. The ends were cut back, 2 bases at V and 8 bases at J, with 9 bases in the middle. Germline V gene lookup returns CDR1 SGHDN and CDR2 FVKESK. As DNA, the CDR3 is TGTGCCAGCAGCCAAAACAGGGTGGGCTACACCTTC. It codes for CASSQNRVGYTF.

This clone occurred a few times. The rearrangement links TRBV7-6 to TRBJ2-2, with D possibly matching TRBD1 (6 bases). V was shortened by 4 bases and J by 3 bases, with 9 bases between the two germline ends. The CDR3 runs 14 residues. Germline CDR1 reads SGHVS; CDR2 reads FNYEAQ. This chain's CDR3 is CASSSTGYTGELFF. DNA for the CDR3: TGTGCCAGCAGCTCTACAGGGTACACCGGGGAGCTGTTTTTT.

This sequence joins TRBV6-1 and TRBJ1-5; TRBD1 is a possible D gene (5 bases). The CDR3 covers 13 residues. The ends were cut back, 6 bases at V and 9 bases at J, with 15 bases in the middle. Germline loops: CDR1 MNHNS, CDR2 SASEGT. The CDR3 sequence is CASSARGDRPQHF. CDR3 DNA sequence: TGTGCCAGCAGCGCCCGGGGGGATCGGCCCCAGCATTTT.

The chain links TRBV6-5 to TRBJ1-1; D is undetermined. The V gene lost 5 bases and the J gene lost 0 bases, with 7 bases spanning the gap. Germline CDR1 is MNHEY and CDR2 is SVGAGI. The CDR3 loop spans 13 amino acids. The chain's CDR3 is CASSTGMNTEAFF. In DNA, the CDR3 is TGTGCCAGCAGTACGGGGATGAACACTGAAGCTTTCTTT.

This clone appeared once. The V and J genes are TRBV13 and TRBJ2-5; no firm D call. Between the trimmed V and J ends, which lost 3 bases and 2 bases, there was a span of 16 bases. This CDR3 contains 16 residues. CDR1 and CDR2 from the germline V gene are PRHDT and FYEKMQ (reference sequence). This CDR3 reads CASSFGSLGRQETQYF. The CDR3 nucleotides are TGTGCCAGCAGCTTCGGAAGTCTTGGGCGTCAAGAGACCCAGTACTTC.

The rearrangement uses TRBV28 and TRBJ1-2; a possible D gene is TRBD1 (6 bases). Between the trimmed V and J ends, which lost 6 bases and 5 bases, there was a span of 16 bases. There are 14 residues in the CDR3. Per germline, CDR1 MDHEN and CDR2 SYDVKM. CDR3 protein: CASRQPTGRYGYTF. The CDR3 DNA is TGTGCCAGCAGACAGCCCACAGGGCGGTATGGCTACACCTTC.

This clone appeared once. The CDR3 DNA is TGTGCCAGCAGCCGCGGATGGCGGGAGACCCAGTACTTC. This codes for CASSRGWRETQYF. V gene TRBV7-6 combines with J gene TRBJ2-5, with D hard to call. V was clipped by 5 bases and J by 5 bases, with 12 bases between them. CDR3 length equals 13 residues. From germline, CDR1 is SGHVS and CDR2 FNYEAQ.

The rearrangement joins TRBV28 to TRBJ2-7, with 8 bases matching TRBD1. There are 14 residues in the CDR3. With 5 bases clipped from V and 1 base from J, the junction kept 4 bases outside the gene matches. Looked up from germline, CDR1 is MDHEN and CDR2 is SYDVKM. CDR3 residues: CASSGQGFSYEQYF. The DNA for the CDR3 is TGTGCCAGCAGTGGACAGGGATTTTCCTACGAGCAGTACTTC.

This clone was recorded a few times. This chain uses TRBV19 with TRBJ1-5, with D possibly matching TRBD1 (6 bases). V was trimmed by 3 bases and J by 4 bases, leaving 13 bases between them. Germline lookup yields CDR1 LNHDA and CDR2 SQIVND (reference sequence). The CDR3 totals 15 residues. CDR3 nucleotides: TGTGCCAGTAGTATGGTGGACAGCCCAAATCAGCCCCAGCATTTT. This codes for CASSMVDSPNQPQHF.

This chain uses TRBV5-6 with TRBJ1-1, with D perhaps matching TRBD1 (5 bases). V lost 0 bases to trimming and J lost 8 bases, with 14 bases between them. CDR3 size: 14 residues. From germline, CDR1 is SGHDT and CDR2 YYEEEE. The CDR3 DNA sequence: TGTGCCAGCAGCTTGGGACTGGGGGGGTCGGAAGCTTTCTTT. Translation: CASSLGLGGSEAFF.

This clone has a handful of counts. CDR3 coding DNA: TGTGCCAGCAGTGAAATGCGTCAGGGAGGACTTTACAGTTCACCCCTCCACTTT. The encoded protein is CASSEMRQGGLYSSPLHF. J is TRBJ1-6 and V is TRBV25-1, with a weak D call TRBD1 (5 bases). The CDR3 is made up of 18 amino acids. CDR1 MGHDK and CDR2 SYGVNS come from the germline V gene. V gave up 2 bases and J gave up 9 bases, with 23 bases separating them.